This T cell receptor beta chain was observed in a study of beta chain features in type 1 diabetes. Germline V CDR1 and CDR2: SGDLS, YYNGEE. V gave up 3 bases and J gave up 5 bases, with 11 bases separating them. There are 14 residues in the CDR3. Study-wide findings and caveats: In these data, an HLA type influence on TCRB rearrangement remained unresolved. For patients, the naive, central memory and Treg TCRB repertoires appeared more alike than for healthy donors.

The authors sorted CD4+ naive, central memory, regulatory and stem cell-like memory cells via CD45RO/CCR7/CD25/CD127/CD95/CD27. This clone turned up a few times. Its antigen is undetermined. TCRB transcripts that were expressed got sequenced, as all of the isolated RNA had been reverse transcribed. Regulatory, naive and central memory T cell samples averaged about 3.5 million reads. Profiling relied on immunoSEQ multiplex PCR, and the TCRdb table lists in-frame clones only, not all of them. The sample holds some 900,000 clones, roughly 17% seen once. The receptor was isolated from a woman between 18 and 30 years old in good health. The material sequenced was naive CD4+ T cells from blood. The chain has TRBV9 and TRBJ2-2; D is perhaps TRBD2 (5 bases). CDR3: CASSDGLETGELFF. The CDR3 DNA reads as TGTGCCAGCAGCGACGGACTGGAAACCGGGGAGCTGTTTTTT.